This T cell receptor (beta chain) was found in a study of naive and memory T cell subsets. Whole-study findings and limits: Especially in CD8 cells, naive repertoires contained a few larger clonotypes, possibly CD45RA-re-expressing memory cells. Diversity fell and Gini index rose from naive through CM, EM, EMRA.

Only a few counts were recorded for this clonotype. The antigen remains unidentified. An equimolar mix of two oligonucleotides served as the beta constant-region primer for TRBC1 and TRBC2. Nested alpha and beta constant-region primers with the SP2 primer drove four PCR rounds on ligated cDNA. TCRdb processed the UMI-ligation and nested PCR reads anew with MiXCR; each CDR3 protein has one entry. Of over 110,000 distinct CDR3 sequences in the sample, approximately 18% were seen once. The clonotype was recovered from a human donor in good health. Sample: naive CD8+ T cells from blood.

CDR3 amino acids: CASGPRDGQELYGYTF. The CDR3 coding sequence is TGTGCCAGCGGCCCGCGAGATGGACAGGAGCTTTATGGCTACACCTTC. The chain carries TRBV2 and TRBJ1-2, with 7 bases matching TRBD1. V shed 8 bases and J 5 bases; nucleotides not matched to a gene: 17. The germline V gene has CDR1 SNHLY and CDR2 FYNNEI. There are 16 residues in the CDR3.